One and the same sample provided the 15 T cell receptor beta chains below, sequenced in a study of shared clonotypes between healthy human individuals. This table comes from immunoSEQ multiplex PCR, and its TCRdb copy is limited to in-frame clones, with some not included. The sample lists 2 million to 3 million clones, 93% occurring once. Material for sequencing was naive CD4+ T cells from PBMCs. Regarding subset: CD45RA+ positively selected. The receptors stem from a young man in good health. Some clones in this sample may be carry-over from other donors' samples.

The rearrangement links TRBV7-2 to TRBJ2-7; 7 nucleotides match TRBD2. Trimming cost V 3 bases and J 4 bases; bases outside gene matches: 18. The CDR3 contains 18 residues. Germline V gene lookup returns CDR1 SGHTA and CDR2 FQGNSA. CDR3 sequence (DNA): TGTGCCAGCAGCTTCCCCCTCCGGGAAGCGGGATACGTGTACGAGCAGTACTTC. Its translation is CASSFPLREAGYVYEQYF.

The rearrangement links TRBV29-1 to TRBJ2-7; perhaps TRBD2 as D (6 bases). V lost 6 bases to trimming and J lost 9 bases, with 21 bases between them. The CDR3 totals 13 residues. Germline V CDR1 and CDR2: SQVTM, ANQGSEA. The CDR3, as DNA: TGCAGCGTGGCGGGGCAGTGGGAGGTTGGGCAGTACTTC. It encodes CSVAGQWEVGQYF.

Details on this clone: As the CDR3 is not closed by the conserved phenylalanine or tryptophan, this likely results from a read error. It is unclear where the CDR3 begins or ends on the DNA, so no DNA is shown, and the CDR3 is as TCRdb lists it. The genes are TRBV28 and TRBJ2-7; TRBD1 is the table's D call, not checked against the DNA. Germline values: CDR1 MDHEN, CDR2 SYDVKM. The CDR3 adds up to 12 amino acids, both ends counted. The CDR3 loop is CASSSGTGVFSI.

The chain couples TRBV15 to TRBJ1-5; TRBD1 is a possible D gene (6 bases). Germline CDR1 is LNHNV and CDR2 is YYDKDF (reference sequence). The V gene lost 8 bases and the J gene lost 0 bases, with 26 bases spanning the gap. The CDR3 has 19 residues. The chain's CDR3 is CATPILGALSSYSNQPQHF. The CDR3 nucleotides are TGTGCCACCCCCATTCTGGGGGCCCTTTCGTCCTATAGCAATCAGCCCCAGCATTTT.

The CDR3 bases are TGTGCCAGTAGGCCAGGACAGGGTATGGATCAGCCCCAGCATTTT. This sequence encodes CASRPGQGMDQPQHF. This chain links TRBV19 with TRBJ1-5, with 8 bases lining up with TRBD1. The CDR3 is made up of 15 amino acids. CDR1 is LNHDA, CDR2 SQIVND, per germline (reference sequence). With V trimmed by 6 bases and J by 5 bases, 9 bases remained unmatched.

The chain joins TRBV13 to TRBJ1-1; D possibly corresponds to TRBD1 (5 bases). Trimming pared 0 bases from V and 4 bases from J, leaving 12 bases between. The V gene's germline CDR1 is PRHDT and CDR2 FYEKMQ (reference sequence). This CDR3 has 15 residues. This CDR3 is CASSLGGGGGTEAFF. The CDR3 DNA reads TGTGCCAGCAGCTTAGGAGGCGGGGGGGGCACTGAAGCTTTCTTT.

Note on this clone: The same CDR3 is also encoded by other DNA sequences in this sample. The chain carries TRBV5-1 and TRBJ2-7, with D perhaps assigned TRBD1 or TRBD2 (5 bases each). CDR3 size: 14 residues. Trimming stripped 4 bases from V and 0 bases from J, with 11 bases between. The germline V gene has CDR1 SGHRS and CDR2 YFSETQ. In DNA form, the CDR3 reads TGCGCCAGCAGCCTCGGGACCGCCTCCTACGAGCAGTACTTC. Translating gives CASSLGTASYEQYF.

The genes are TRBV2 and TRBJ1-5, with D possibly matching TRBD1 (6 bases). CDR1 and CDR2 (germline): SNHLY, FYNNEI. V was trimmed by 6 bases and J by 0 bases, leaving 12 bases between them. CDR3 length equals 15 residues. CDR3 nucleotides: TGTGCCAGCAGCCCAGGACAGTTTAGCAATCAGCCCCAGCATTTT. Translated: CASSPGQFSNQPQHF. Full variable domain (remainder filled in from reference TRBV2 and TRBJ1-5): EPEVTQTPSHQVTQMGQEVILRCVPISNHLYFYWYRQILGQKVEFLVSFYNNEISEKSEIFDDQFSVERPDGSNFTLKIRSTKLEDSAMYFCASSPGQFSNQPQHFGDGTRLSIL.

The sample holds one count of this clone. The V call is TRBV4-1, the J call TRBJ2-7, with D perhaps TRBD2 (5 bases). The germline CDR1 and CDR2 sequences are MGHRA and YSYEKL. The CDR3 extends over 16 amino acids. V was clipped by 1 base and J by 7 bases, with 20 bases between them. As DNA, the CDR3 is TGCGCCAGCAGCCAAGGAGTGGCTAGCCGGTTGGGGGAGCAGTACTTC. Its protein is CASSQGVASRLGEQYF.

J is TRBJ1-2 and V is TRBV28; 7 bases are shared with TRBD1. The V gene end was trimmed by 6 bases and the J gene end by 4 bases; junction bases not matched to a gene: 14. CDR1 and CDR2 (germline): MDHEN, SYDVKM. The CDR3 runs 16 residues. The CDR3 DNA reads as TGTGCCAGCAGCTCCGAGCCGATGACAGGGACCTATGGCTACACCTTC. It codes for CASSSEPMTGTYGYTF.

This sequence joins TRBV18 and TRBJ2-1; the match to TRBD2 covers 9 bases. This CDR3 region has 16 residues. Germline loops: CDR1 KGHSH, CDR2 LQKENI. J was trimmed by 7 bases and V by 0 bases; bases with no gene match: 7. The CDR3 bases are TGTGCCAGCTCACCACCGAGTGGACTAGCGCTTAATGAGCAGTTCTTC. It translates to CASSPPSGLALNEQFF.

This chain joins TRBV20-1 and TRBJ2-5, with D maybe TRBD2 (5 bases). The J call is doubtful: the DNA matches TRBJ2-7 better. Germline V gene sequence: CDR1 DFQATT, CDR2 SNEGSKA (reference sequence). The CDR3 totals 10 residues. The CDR3 is CSASEGEQYF. CDR3 sequence (DNA): TGCAGTGCCAGTGAGGGCGAGCAGTACTTC.

This clone was seen just once. The chain recombines TRBV27 with TRBJ1-5; no clear D gene. V lost 4 bases and J 0 bases, leaving 10 bases between the germline ends. Germline-derived CDR1 and CDR2 are MNHEY and SMNVEV (reference sequence). The CDR3 loop spans 15 amino acids. The CDR3: CASSYSFNSNQPQHF. As DNA, the CDR3 is TGTGCCAGCAGTTACAGTTTTAATAGCAATCAGCCCCAGCATTTT.

This chain links TRBV18 with TRBJ1-3; D remains unclear. Per the germline V gene, CDR1 is KGHSH and CDR2 is LQKENI. V dropped 2 bases and J dropped 4 bases, with 15 bases sitting between them. There are 16 residues in the CDR3. DNA for the CDR3: TGTGCCAGCTCACCAATCAAGGCGCCAGAAGGAAACACCATATATTTT. It codes for CASSPIKAPEGNTIYF.

This rearrangement joins TRBV7-9 to TRBJ2-5; TRBD2 aligns across 13 bases. In germline, CDR1 is SEHNR, CDR2 FQNEAQ (reference sequence). V was pared by 8 bases and J by 2 bases, with 11 bases of the junction left unmatched. This CDR3 contains 17 residues. The CDR3 nucleotides are TGTGCCAGCGGTAAAGAGGGACTAGCGGGAAAGCAAGAGACCCAGTACTTC. Translating it yields CASGKEGLAGKQETQYF.